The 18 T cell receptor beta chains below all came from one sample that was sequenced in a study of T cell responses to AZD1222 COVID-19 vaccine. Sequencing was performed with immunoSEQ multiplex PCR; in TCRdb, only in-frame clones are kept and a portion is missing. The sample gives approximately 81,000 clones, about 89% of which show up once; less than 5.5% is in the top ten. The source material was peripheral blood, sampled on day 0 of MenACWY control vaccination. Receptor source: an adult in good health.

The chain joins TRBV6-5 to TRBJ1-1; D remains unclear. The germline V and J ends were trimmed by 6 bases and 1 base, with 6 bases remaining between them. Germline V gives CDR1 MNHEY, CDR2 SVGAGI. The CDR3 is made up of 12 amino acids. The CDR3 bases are TGTGCCAGCAGGGCACCGAACACTGAAGCTTTCTTT. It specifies CASRAPNTEAFF.

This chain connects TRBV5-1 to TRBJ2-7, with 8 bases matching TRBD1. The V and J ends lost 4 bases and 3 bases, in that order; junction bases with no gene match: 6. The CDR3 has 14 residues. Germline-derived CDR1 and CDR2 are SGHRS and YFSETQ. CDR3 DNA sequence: TGCGCCAGCAGCGGAGCCGGGACAGGCTACGAGCAGTACTTC. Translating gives CASSGAGTGYEQYF.

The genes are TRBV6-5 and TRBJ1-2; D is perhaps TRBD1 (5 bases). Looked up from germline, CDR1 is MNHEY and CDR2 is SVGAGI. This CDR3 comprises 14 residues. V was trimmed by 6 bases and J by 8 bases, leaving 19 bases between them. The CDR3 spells CASSRGSGLGGYTF. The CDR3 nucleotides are TGTGCCAGCAGCCGAGGCTCAGGGTTAGGCGGCTACACCTTC.

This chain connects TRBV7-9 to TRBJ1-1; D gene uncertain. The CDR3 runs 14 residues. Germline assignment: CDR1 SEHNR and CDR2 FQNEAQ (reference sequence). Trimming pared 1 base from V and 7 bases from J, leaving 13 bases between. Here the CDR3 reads CASSLELAQIEAFF. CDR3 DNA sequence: TGTGCCAGCAGCTTAGAGTTAGCCCAGATTGAAGCTTTCTTT.

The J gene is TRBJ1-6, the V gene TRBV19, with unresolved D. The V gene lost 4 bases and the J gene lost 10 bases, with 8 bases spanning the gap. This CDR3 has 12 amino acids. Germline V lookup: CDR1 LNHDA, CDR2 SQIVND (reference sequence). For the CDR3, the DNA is TGTGCCAGTAGTAACGGGCGATCACCCCTCCACTTT. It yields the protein CASSNGRSPLHF.

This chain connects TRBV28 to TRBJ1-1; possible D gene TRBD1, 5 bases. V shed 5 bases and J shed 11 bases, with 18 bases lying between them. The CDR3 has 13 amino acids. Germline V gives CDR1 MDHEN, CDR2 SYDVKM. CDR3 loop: CASSPPGTVSAFF. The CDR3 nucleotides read TGTGCCAGCAGTCCACCGGGGACGGTGTCGGCTTTCTTT.

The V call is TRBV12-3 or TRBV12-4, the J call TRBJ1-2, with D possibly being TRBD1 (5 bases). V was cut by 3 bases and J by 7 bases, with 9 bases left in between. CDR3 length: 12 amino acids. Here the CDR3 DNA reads TGTGCCAGCAGTTTGGTTGGGGCTGGCTACACCTTC. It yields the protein CASSLVGAGYTF.

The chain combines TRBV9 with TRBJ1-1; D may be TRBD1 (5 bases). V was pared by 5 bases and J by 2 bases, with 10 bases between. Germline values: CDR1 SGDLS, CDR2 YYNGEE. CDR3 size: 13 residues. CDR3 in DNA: TGTGCCAGCAGTCAGGGAAGTAACACTGAAGCTTTCTTT. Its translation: CASSQGSNTEAFF.

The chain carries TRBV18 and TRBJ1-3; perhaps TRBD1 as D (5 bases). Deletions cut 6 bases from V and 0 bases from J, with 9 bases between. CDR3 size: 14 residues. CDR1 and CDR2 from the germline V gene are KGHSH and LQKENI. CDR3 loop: CASSQGSSGNTIYF. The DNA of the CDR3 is TGTGCCAGCTCCCAGGGTTCCTCTGGAAACACCATATATTTT.

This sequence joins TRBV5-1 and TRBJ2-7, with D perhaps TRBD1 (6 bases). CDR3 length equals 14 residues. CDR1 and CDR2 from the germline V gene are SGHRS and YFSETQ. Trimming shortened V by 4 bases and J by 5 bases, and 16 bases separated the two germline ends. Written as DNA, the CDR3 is TGCGCCAGCAGCCCCGGGACATCCGGCCACGAGCAGTACTTC. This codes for CASSPGTSGHEQYF. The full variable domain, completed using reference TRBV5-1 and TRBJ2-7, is KAGVTQTPRYLIKTRGQQVTLSCSPISGHRSVSWYQQTPGQGLQFLFEYFSETQRNKGNFPGRFSGRQFSNSRSEMNVSTLELGDSALYLCASSPGTSGHEQYFGPGTRLTVT.

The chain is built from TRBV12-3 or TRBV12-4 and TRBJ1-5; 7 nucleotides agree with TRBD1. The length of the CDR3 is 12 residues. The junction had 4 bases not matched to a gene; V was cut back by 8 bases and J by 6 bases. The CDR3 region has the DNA TGTGCCAGCGGACAGGAGGGTCAGCCCCAGCATTTT. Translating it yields CASGQEGQPQHF.

The CDR3 DNA reads TGTGCCAGCAGCTTACCCCCCGGATACCCTGGAAACACCATATATTTT. This gives the protein CASSLPPGYPGNTIYF. The chain carries TRBV11-2 and TRBJ1-3; no clear D. Germline V gene data show CDR1 as SGHAT and CDR2 as FQNNGV. The CDR3 runs to 16 residues. Trimming pared 2 bases from V and 2 bases from J, leaving 13 bases between.

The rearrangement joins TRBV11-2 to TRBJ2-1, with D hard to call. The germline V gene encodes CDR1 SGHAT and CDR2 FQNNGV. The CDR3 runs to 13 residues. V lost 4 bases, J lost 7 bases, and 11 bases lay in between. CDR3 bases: TGTGCCAGCAGCTCCCCGGGTGGGAATGAGCAGTTCTTC. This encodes CASSSPGGNEQFF.

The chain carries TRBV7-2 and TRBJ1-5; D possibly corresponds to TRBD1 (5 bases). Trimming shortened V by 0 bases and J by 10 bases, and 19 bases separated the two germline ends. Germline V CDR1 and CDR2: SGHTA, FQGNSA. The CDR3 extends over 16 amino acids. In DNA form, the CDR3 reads TGTGCCAGCAGCTTAGCGGGGGTGGGGGTATCAGCACCCCAGCATTTT. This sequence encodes CASSLAGVGVSAPQHF.

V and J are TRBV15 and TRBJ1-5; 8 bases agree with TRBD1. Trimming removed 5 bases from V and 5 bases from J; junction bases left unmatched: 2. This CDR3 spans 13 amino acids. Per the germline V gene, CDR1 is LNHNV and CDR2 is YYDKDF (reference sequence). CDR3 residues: CATSQQGDQPQHF. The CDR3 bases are TGTGCCACCAGCCAACAGGGGGATCAGCCCCAGCATTTT.

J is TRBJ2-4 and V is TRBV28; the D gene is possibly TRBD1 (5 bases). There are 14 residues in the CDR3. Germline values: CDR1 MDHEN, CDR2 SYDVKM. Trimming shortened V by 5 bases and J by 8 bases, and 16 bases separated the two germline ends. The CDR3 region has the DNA TGTGCCAGCAGTACACCCGGTGAAGGGGACATTCAGTACTTC. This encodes CASSTPGEGDIQYF.

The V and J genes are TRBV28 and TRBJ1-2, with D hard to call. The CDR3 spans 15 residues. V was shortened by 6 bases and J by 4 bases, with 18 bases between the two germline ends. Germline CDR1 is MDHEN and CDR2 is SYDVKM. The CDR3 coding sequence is TGTGCCAGCAGGGCCTCGTGGTCGGACCTCTATGGCTACACCTTC. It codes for CASRASWSDLYGYTF.

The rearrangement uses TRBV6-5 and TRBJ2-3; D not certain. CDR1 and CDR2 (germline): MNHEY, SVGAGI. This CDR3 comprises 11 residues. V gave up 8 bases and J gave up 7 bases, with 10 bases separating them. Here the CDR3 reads CASHTGNTQYF. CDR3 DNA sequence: TGTGCCAGCCACACTGGGAATACGCAGTATTTT.